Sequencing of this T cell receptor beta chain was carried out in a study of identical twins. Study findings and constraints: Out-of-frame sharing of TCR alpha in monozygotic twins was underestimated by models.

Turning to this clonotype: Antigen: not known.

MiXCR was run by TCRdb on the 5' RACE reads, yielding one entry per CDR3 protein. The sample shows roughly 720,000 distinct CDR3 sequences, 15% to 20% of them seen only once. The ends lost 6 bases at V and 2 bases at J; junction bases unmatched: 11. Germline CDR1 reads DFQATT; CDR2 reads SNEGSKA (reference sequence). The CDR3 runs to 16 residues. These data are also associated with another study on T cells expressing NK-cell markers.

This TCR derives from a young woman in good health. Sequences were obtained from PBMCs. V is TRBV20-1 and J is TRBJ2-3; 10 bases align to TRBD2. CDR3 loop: CSAQRGTSAYTDTQYF. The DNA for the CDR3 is TGCAGTGCCCAAAGGGGGACTAGCGCGTACACAGATACGCAGTATTTT.